This T cell receptor (beta chain) was sequenced in a study of graft-versus-host responses after intestinal transplantation. Germline V gene lookup returns CDR1 SGHVS and CDR2 FNYEAQ. The V segment lost 1 base and the J segment 3 bases; nucleotides outside the gene matches: 2. This CDR3 region has 14 residues. Whole-study findings and limits: GvH clones were found in recipient marrow; some appeared first in ileum or blood.

TCRdb keeps only in-frame clones here, not all; method: immunoSEQ multiplex PCR. The sample consists of some 90,000 clones, about four fifths of them appearing once. To note about this clone: Its antigen remains unidentified.

The sequence was collected from a human donor who received an intestinal transplant. The sample consisted of unstimulated CD4+ T cells sorted from spleen or lymph node cells, taken before intestinal transplant. The V gene is TRBV7-6, the J gene TRBJ2-7; 8 bases are shared with TRBD2. The CDR3: CASSLGLASYEQYF. DNA for the CDR3: TGTGCCAGCAGCTTAGGACTAGCGAGCTACGAGCAGTACTTC.